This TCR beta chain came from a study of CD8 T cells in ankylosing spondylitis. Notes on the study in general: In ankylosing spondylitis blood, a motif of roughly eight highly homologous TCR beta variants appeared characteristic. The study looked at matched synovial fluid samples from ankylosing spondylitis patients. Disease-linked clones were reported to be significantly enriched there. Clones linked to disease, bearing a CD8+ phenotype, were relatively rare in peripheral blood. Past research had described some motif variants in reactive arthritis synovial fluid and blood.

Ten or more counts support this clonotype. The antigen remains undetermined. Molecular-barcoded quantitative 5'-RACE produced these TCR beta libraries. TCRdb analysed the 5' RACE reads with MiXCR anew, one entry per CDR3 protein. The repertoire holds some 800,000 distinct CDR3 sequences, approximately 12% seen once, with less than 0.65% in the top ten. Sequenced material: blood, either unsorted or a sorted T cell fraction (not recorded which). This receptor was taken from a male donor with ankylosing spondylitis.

This CDR3 reads CASSLVREAFF. CDR3 DNA: TGTGCCAGCAGCTTAGTGCGGGAAGCTTTCTTT. This chain joins TRBV7-2 and TRBJ1-1, with no clear D. Trimming took 1 base from V and 8 from J, leaving 5 bases between them. The germline V gene has CDR1 SGHTA and CDR2 FQGNSA. The CDR3 has 11 residues.